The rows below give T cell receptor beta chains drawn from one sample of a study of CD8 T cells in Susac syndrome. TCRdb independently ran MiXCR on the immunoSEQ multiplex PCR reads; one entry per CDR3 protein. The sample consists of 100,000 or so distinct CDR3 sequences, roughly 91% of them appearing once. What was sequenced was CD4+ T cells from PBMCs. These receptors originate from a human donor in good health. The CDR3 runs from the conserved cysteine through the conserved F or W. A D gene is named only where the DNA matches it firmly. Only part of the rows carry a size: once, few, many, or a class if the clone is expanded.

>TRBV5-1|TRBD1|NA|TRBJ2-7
CASSARQGNYEQYF
TGCGCCAGCAGCGCCCGACAGGGGAACTACGAGCAGTACTTC
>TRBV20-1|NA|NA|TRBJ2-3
CSARREGALRTDTQYF
TGCAGTGCTAGAAGGGAGGGGGCTCTAAGGACAGATACGCAGTATTTT
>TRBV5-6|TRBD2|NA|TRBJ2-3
CASGAGGTDTQYF
TGTGCCAGCGGAGCGGGAGGCACAGATACGCAGTATTTT
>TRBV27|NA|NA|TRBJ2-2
CASRVTAGTTGELFF
TGTGCCAGCAGAGTCACGGCAGGGACAACCGGGGAGCTGTTTTTT
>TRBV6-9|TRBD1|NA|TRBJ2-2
CASSPQPPGTGNTGELFF
TGTGCCAGCAGTCCACAACCTCCCGGGACAGGGAACACCGGGGAGCTGTTTTTT
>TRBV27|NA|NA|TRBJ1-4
CASSKTHRAGNEKLFF
TGTGCCAGCAGTAAAACCCACAGGGCGGGTAATGAAAAACTGTTTTTT
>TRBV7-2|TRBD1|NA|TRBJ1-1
CASSLGGQFGLGDTEAFF
TGTGCCAGCAGCTTAGGGGGACAGTTCGGGCTAGGGGACACTGAAGCTTTCTTT
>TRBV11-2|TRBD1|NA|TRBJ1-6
CASSPGDRVGYNSPLHF
TGTGCCAGCAGCCCAGGGGACAGGGTTGGGTATAATTCACCCCTCCACTTT
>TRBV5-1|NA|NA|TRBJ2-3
CASSFLPHAALTDTQYF
TGCGCCAGCAGTTTCCTTCCCCACGCAGCCTTAACAGATACGCAGTATTTT
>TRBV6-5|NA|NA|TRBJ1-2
CASTPSGEDYGYTF
TGTGCCAGCACCCCCTCAGGGGAAGACTATGGCTACACCTTC
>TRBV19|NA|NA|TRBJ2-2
CASNSVSRPGELFF
TGTGCCAGTAACTCGGTCTCCAGGCCCGGGGAGCTGTTTTTT
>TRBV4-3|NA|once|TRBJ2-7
CASSQEPGSSYEQYF
TGCGCCAGCAGCCAAGAGCCCGGGAGCTCCTACGAGCAGTACTTC
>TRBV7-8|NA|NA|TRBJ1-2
CASSQTVGANYGYTF
TGTGCCAGCAGCCAGACAGTAGGGGCTAACTATGGCTACACCTTC
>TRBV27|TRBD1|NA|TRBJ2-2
CASTDLDRGRTGELFF
TGTGCCAGCACCGATCTGGACAGGGGTCGGACCGGGGAGCTGTTTTTT
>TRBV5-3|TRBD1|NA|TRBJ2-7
CARSLYRGVSYEQYF
TGTGCCAGAAGCTTGTACAGGGGGGTCTCCTACGAGCAGTACTTC
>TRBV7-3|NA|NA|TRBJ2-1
CASSLTLVERTNEQFF
TGTGCCAGCAGCTTAACTCTTGTGGAGCGGACGAATGAGCAGTTCTTC
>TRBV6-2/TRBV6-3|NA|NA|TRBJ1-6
CASRPKGRGSPLHF
TGTGCCAGCCGACCGAAGGGCAGAGGATCACCCCTCCACTTT
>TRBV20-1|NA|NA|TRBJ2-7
CRSTVTPSSDEQYF
TGCAGGTCCACGGTCACCCCCAGCAGTGATGAGCAGTACTTC
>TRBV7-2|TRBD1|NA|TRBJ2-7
CASSRPGQGIYEQYF
TGTGCCAGCAGCCGGCCGGGACAGGGGATCTACGAGCAGTACTTC
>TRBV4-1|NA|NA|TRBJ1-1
CASSQSSGVNSPNTEAFF
TGCGCCAGCAGCCAATCGTCTGGGGTTAATTCCCCGAACACTGAAGCTTTCTTT
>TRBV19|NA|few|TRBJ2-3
CASSPDTDTQYF
TGTGCCAGTAGCCCTGACACAGATACGCAGTATTTT
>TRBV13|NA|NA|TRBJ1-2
CASSVQGFSNYGYTF
TGTGCCAGCAGCGTACAGGGTTTCTCGAACTATGGCTACACCTTC
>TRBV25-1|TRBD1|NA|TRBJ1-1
CASSELGTGRVKTEAFF
TGTGCCAGCAGTGAGCTTGGGACAGGGAGAGTTAAGACTGAAGCTTTCTTT
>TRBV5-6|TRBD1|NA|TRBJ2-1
CASSFIPRVSGGVNNEQFF
TGTGCCAGCAGCTTCATCCCGCGAGTGTCAGGGGGCGTCAACAATGAGCAGTTCTTC
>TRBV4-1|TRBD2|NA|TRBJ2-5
CASSLLGGAQETQYF
TGCGCCAGCAGCCTCCTCGGGGGGGCCCAAGAGACCCAGTACTTC
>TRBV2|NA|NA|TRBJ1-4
CASSAGGMWEKLFF
TGTGCCAGCAGTGCGGGGGGCATGTGGGAAAAACTGTTTTTT
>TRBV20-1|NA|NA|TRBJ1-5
CSAHEPSGFSNQPQHF
TGCAGTGCACACGAGCCCTCAGGGTTCAGCAATCAGCCCCAGCATTTT
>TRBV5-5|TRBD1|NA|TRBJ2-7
CASSLEATGVYYEQYF
TGTGCCAGCAGCTTGGAAGCGACAGGGGTCTACTACGAGCAGTACTTC
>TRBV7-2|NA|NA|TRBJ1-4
CASRIGQSDEKLFF
TGTGCCAGCAGGATCGGACAGAGCGATGAAAAACTGTTTTTT
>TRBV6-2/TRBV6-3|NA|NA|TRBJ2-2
CASSPTREELFF
TGTGCCAGCAGTCCGACCCGAGAGGAGCTGTTTTTT
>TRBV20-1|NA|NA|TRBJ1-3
CSAPLPGSGGNTIYF
TGCAGTGCGCCCCTACCGGGGTCGGGCGGAAACACCATATATTTT
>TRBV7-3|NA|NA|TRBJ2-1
CASSPPGMGSNEQFF
TGTGCCAGCAGCCCGCCGGGAATGGGGAGCAATGAGCAGTTCTTC
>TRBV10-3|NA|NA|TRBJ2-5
CAISTGKGAETQYF
TGTGCCATCTCAACCGGGAAGGGCGCAGAGACCCAGTACTTC
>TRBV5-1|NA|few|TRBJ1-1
CASSPWPGQTAFF
TGCGCCAGCAGCCCCTGGCCCGGGCAGACGGCTTTCTTT
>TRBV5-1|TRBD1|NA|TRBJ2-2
CASSSGQGAGELFF
TGCGCCAGCAGCTCGGGACAGGGTGCTGGGGAGCTGTTTTTT
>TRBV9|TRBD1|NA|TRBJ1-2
CASSVDDRGYGYTF
TGTGCCAGCAGCGTAGATGACAGGGGCTATGGCTACACCTTC
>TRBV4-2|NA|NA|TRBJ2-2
CASSQGGLASGELFF
TGTGCCAGCAGCCAGGGAGGCTTAGCGTCCGGGGAGCTGTTTTTT
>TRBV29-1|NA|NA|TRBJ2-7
CSVAGGEQYF
TGCAGCGTTGCCGGGGGAGAGCAGTACTTC
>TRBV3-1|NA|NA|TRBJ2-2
CASSQQMTTGELFF
TGTGCCAGCAGCCAACAGATGACCACCGGGGAGCTGTTTTTT
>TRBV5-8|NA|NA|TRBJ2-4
CASSTPGPKYF
TGTGCCAGCAGCACCCCGGGCCCCAAGTACTTC
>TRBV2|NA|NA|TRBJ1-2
CASRSAGLLYGYTF
TGTGCCAGCAGGTCTGCGGGTCTACTCTATGGCTACACCTTC
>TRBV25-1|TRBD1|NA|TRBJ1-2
CASTEGTGGAGYTF
TGTGCCAGCACCGAGGGGACAGGGGGCGCCGGCTACACCTTC
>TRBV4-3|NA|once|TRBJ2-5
CASSQTTGTPGETQYF
TGCGCCAGCAGCCAAACTACCGGGACTCCGGGGGAGACCCAGTACTTC
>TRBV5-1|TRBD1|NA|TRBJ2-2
CASSQTRRGQGANGELFF
TGCGCCAGCAGCCAAACGCGGCGGGGACAGGGGGCCAACGGGGAGCTGTTTTTT
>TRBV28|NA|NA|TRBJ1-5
CASSLGGSGQPQHF
TGTGCCAGCAGTTTAGGGGGGTCTGGTCAGCCCCAGCATTTT
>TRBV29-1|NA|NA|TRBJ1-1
CSVAETNTEAFF
TGCAGCGTTGCAGAGACGAACACTGAAGCTTTCTTT
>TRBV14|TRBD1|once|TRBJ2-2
CASSRQGFGGELFF
TGTGCCAGCAGTCGACAGGGATTCGGCGGGGAGCTGTTTTTT
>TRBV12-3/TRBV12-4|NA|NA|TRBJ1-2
CASSGPDMRYGYTF
TGTGCCAGCTCCGGCCCGGACATGAGATATGGCTACACCTTC
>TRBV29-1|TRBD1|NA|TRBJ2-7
CSVEGDRGFDEQYF
TGCAGCGTTGAGGGGGACAGGGGGTTTGACGAGCAGTACTTC
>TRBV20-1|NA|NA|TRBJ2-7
CSQTAPYSYEQYF
TGCAGTCAGACAGCGCCTTACTCCTACGAGCAGTACTTC
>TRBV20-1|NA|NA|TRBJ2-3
CSASQLVGTDTQYF
TGCAGTGCTAGTCAACTAGTGGGCACAGATACGCAGTATTTT
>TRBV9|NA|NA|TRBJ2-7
CASSVGQGAHEQYF
TGTGCCAGCAGCGTAGGTCAGGGAGCCCACGAGCAGTACTTC
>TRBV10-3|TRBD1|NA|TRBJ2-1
CATWGQGADEQFF
TGTGCCACCTGGGGACAGGGGGCGGATGAGCAGTTCTTC
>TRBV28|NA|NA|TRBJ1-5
CASSLLNQPQHF
TGTGCCAGCAGTTTACTCAATCAGCCCCAGCATTTT
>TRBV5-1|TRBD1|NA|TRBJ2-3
CASSQGQGADTQYF
TGCGCCAGCAGCCAAGGACAGGGGGCAGATACGCAGTATTTT
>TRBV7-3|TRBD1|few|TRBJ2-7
CASSLDRGHEQYF
TGTGCCAGCAGCCTCGACAGGGGACACGAGCAGTACTTC
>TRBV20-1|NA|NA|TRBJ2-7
CSARDVRVSSYEQYF
TGCAGTGCTAGAGATGTGAGGGTGAGCTCCTACGAGCAGTACTTC
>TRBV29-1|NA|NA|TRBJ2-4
CSGAGLGGNIQYF
TGCAGCGGAGCCGGACTAGGGGGGAACATTCAGTACTTC